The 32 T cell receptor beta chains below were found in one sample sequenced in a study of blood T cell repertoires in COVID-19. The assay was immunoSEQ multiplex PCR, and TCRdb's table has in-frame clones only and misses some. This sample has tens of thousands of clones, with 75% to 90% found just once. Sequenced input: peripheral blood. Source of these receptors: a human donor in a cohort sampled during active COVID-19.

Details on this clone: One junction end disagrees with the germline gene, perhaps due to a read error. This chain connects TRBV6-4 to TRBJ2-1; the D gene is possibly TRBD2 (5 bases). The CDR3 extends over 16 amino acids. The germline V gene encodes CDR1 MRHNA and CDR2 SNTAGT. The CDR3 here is CASSNSRTGSYNEQFF. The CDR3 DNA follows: TGTGCCAGCAGTAACTCCCGGACTGGCTCCTACAATGAGCAGTTCTTC.

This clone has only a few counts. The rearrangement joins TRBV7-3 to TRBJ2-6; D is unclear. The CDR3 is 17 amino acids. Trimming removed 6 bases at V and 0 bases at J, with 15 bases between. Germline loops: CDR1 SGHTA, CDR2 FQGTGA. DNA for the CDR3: TGTGCCAGCAGGTGGCCCACACAGAGCTCTGGGGCCAACGTCCTGACTTTC. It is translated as CASRWPTQSSGANVLTF.

The CDR3 DNA reads TGTGCCAGCACGCCAGTTCTCCACACAGATACGCAGTATTTT. This sequence encodes CASTPVLHTDTQYF. The V gene is TRBV28, the J gene TRBJ2-3; no clear D. The V and J ends lost 7 bases and 2 bases respectively, with 13 bases between them. CDR1 and CDR2 (germline): MDHEN, SYDVKM. The CDR3 sequence is 14 residues long.

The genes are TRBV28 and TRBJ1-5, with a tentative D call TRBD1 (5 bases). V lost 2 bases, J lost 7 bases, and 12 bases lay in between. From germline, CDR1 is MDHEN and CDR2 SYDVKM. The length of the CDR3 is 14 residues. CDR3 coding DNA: TGTGCCAGCAGTTTACCAGGGATTTTCCAGCCCCAGCATTTT. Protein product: CASSLPGIFQPQHF.

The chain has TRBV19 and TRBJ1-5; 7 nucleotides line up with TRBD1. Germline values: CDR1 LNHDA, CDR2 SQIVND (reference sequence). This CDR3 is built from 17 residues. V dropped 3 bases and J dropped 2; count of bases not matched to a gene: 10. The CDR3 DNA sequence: TGTGCCAGTAGTATGAAGACAGGGTATTTTGGCAATCAGCCCCAGCATTTT. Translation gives CASSMKTGYFGNQPQHF.

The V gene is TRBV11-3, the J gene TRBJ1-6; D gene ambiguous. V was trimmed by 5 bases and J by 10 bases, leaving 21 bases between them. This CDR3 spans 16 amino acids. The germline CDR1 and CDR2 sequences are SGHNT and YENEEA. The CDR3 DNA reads TGTGCCAGCAGCCTCCGTGCCGGGAACAAGGGATCACCCCTCCACTTT. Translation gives CASSLRAGNKGSPLHF.

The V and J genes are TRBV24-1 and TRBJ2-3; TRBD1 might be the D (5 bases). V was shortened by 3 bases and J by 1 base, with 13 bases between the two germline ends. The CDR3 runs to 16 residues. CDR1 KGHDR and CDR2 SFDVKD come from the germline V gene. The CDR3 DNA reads TGTGCCACCAGTGATAAACCCCAAGGGGGCACAGATACGCAGTATTTT. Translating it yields CATSDKPQGGTDTQYF.

CDR3 region: CASSPTGLKETQYF. CDR3 nucleotides: TGTGCCAGCAGTCCTACAGGGTTAAAAGAGACCCAGTACTTC. The chain uses TRBV6-5 and TRBJ2-5; a possible D gene is TRBD1 (6 bases). Trimming cost V 5 bases and J 3 bases, with 13 bases left between them. CDR1 and CDR2 from the germline V gene are MNHEY and SVGAGI. The length of the CDR3 is 14 residues.

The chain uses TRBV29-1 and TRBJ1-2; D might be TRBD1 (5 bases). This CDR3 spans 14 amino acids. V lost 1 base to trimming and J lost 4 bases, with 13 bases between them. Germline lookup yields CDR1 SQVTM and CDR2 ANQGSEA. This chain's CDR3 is CSVEGGVELYGYTF. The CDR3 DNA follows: TGCAGCGTTGAAGGGGGGGTGGAACTCTATGGCTACACCTTC.

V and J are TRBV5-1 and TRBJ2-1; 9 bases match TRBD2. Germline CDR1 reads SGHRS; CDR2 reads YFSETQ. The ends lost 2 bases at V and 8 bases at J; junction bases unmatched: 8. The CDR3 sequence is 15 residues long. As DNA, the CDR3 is TGCGCCAGCAGCTTTGGTAGCGGGAGTAGGGATGAGCAGTTCTTC. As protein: CASSFGSGSRDEQFF. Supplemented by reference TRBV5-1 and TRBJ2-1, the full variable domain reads KAGVTQTPRYLIKTRGQQVTLSCSPISGHRSVSWYQQTPGQGLQFLFEYFSETQRNKGNFPGRFSGRQFSNSRSEMNVSTLELGDSALYLCASSFGSGSRDEQFFGPGTRLTVL.

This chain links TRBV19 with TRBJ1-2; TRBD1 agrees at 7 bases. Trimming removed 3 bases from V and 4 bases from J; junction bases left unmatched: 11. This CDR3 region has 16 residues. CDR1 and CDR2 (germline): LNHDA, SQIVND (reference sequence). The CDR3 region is CASSIPRQGTSYGYTF. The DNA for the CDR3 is TGTGCCAGTAGTATCCCTCGACAGGGAACGAGCTATGGCTACACCTTC.

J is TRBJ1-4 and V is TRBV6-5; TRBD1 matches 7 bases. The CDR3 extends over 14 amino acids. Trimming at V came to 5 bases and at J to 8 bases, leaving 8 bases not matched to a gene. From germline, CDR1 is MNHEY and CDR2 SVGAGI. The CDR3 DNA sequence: TGTGCCAGCAGTCTGACAGGGTACAACGAAAAACTGTTTTTT. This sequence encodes CASSLTGYNEKLFF.

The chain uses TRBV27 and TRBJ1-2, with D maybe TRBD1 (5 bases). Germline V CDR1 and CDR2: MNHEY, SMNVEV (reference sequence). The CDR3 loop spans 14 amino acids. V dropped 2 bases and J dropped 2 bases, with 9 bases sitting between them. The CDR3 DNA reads TGTGCCAGCAGTTTAAGGGCAGGGAACTATGGCTACACCTTC. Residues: CASSLRAGNYGYTF.

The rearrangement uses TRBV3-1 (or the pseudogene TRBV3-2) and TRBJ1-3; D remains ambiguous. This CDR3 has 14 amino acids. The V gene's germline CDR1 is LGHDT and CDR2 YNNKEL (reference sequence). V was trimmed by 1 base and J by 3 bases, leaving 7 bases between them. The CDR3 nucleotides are TGTGCCAGCAGCCAAGTAGGAGGTGGAAACACCATATATTTT. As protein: CASSQVGGGNTIYF.

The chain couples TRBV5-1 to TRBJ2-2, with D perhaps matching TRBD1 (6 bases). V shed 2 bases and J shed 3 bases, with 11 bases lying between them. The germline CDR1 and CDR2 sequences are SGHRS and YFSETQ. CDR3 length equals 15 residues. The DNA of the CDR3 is TGCGCCAGCAGCTTCGGGACACAATACACCGGGGAGCTGTTTTTT. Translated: CASSFGTQYTGELFF.

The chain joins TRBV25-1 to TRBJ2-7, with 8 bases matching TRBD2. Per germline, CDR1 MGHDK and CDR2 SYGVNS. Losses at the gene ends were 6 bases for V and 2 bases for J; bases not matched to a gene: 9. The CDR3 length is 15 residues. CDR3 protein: CASSPAGTRTYEQYF. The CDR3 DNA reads TGTGCCAGCAGCCCCGCCGGGACTAGGACCTACGAGCAGTACTTC.

The CDR3 loop is CASSYIDRGTGELFF. The DNA for the CDR3 is TGTGCCAGCAGTTATATAGACAGGGGGACCGGGGAGCTGTTTTTT. V is TRBV6-5 and J is TRBJ2-2, with 9 nucleotides matching TRBD1. In germline, CDR1 is MNHEY, CDR2 SVGAGI. CDR3 length equals 15 residues. V shed 3 bases and J 5 bases; nucleotides not matched to a gene: 4.

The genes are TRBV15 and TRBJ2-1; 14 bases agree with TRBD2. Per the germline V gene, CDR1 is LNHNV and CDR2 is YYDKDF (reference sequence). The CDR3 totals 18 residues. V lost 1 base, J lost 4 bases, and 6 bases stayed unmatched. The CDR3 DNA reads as TGTGCCACCAGCAGAGTGGCCGGGACTAGCGGGGGATACAATGAGCAGTTCTTC. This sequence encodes CATSRVAGTSGGYNEQFF.

CDR3 sequence: CASAQLAINTGELFF. For the CDR3, the DNA is TGTGCCAGCGCCCAACTAGCGATTAACACCGGGGAGCTGTTTTTT. The chain couples TRBV9 to TRBJ2-2, with 7 bases matching TRBD2. The CDR3 extends over 15 amino acids. V shed 7 bases and J 2 bases; nucleotides not matched to a gene: 8. Germline loops: CDR1 SGDLS, CDR2 YYNGEE.

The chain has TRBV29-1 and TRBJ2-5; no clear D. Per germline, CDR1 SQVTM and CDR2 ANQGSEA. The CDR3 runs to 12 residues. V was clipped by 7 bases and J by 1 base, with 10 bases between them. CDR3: CSGRRTQETQYF. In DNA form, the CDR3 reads TGCAGCGGGCGGCGAACCCAAGAGACCCAGTACTTC.

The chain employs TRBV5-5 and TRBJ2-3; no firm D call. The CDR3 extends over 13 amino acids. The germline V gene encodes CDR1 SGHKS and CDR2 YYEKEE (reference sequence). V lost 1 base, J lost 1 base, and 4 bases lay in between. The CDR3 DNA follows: TGTGCCAGCAGCTTGTCCGGCACAGATACGCAGTATTTT. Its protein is CASSLSGTDTQYF.

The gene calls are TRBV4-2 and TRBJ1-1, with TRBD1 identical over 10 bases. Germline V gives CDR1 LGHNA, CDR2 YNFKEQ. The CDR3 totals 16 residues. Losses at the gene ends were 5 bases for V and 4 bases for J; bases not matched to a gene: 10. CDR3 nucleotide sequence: TGTGCCAGCAGCTCCGACAGGGGGCGGTTCGGCACTGAAGCTTTCTTT. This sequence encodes CASSSDRGRFGTEAFF.

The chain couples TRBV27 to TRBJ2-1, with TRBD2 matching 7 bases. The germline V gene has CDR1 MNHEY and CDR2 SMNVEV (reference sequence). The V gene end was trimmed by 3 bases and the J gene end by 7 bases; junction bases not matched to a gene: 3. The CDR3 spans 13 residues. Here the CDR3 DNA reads TGTGCCAGCAGTTTCCGGGAGGTGAATGAGCAGTTCTTC. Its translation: CASSFREVNEQFF.

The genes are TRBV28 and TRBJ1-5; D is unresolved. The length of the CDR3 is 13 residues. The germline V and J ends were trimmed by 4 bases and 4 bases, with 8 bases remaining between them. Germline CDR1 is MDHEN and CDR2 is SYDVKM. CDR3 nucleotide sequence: TGTGCCAGCAGTTCCGGACTTAATCAGCCCCAGCATTTT. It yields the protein CASSSGLNQPQHF.

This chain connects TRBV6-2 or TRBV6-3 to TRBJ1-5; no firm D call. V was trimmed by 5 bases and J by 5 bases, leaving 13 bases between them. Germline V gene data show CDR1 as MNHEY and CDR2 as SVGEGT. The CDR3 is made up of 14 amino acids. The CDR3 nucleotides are TGTGCCAGCAGTCGAAAAGCAGGATATCAGCCCCAGCATTTT. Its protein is CASSRKAGYQPQHF.

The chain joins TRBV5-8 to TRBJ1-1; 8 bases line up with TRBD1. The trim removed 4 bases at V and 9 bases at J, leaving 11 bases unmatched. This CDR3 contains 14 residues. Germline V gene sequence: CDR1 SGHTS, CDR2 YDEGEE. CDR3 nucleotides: TGTGCCAGCAGCCTGGACAGGGCGAGGGTAAAAGCTTTCTTT. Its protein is CASSLDRARVKAFF.

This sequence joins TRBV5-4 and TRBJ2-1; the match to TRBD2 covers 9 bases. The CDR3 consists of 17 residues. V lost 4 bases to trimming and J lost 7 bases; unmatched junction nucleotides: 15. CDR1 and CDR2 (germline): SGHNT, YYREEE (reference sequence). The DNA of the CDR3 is TGTGCCAGCAGCCATGACATTAGCGGGAGAATCGGTAATGAGCAGTTCTTC. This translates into CASSHDISGRIGNEQFF.

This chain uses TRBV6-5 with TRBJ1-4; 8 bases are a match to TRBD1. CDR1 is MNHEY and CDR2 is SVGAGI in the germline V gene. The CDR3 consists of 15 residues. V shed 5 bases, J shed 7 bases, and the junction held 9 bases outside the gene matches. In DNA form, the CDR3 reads TGTGCCAGCAGTCACTACCAGGGGGCTGGTGAAAAACTGTTTTTT. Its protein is CASSHYQGAGEKLFF.

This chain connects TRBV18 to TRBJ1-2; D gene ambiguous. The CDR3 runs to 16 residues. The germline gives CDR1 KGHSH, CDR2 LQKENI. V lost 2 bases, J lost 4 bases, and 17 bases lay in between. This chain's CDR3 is CASSPDLGDVGYGYTF. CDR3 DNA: TGTGCCAGCTCACCAGATTTAGGAGACGTGGGCTATGGCTACACCTTC.

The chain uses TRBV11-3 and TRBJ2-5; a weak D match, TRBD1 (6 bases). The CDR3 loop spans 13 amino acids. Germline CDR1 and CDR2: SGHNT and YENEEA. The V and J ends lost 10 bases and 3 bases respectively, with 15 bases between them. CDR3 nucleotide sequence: TGTGCCACGGCTTCAGGGGTCGAAGAGACCCAGTACTTC. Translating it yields CATASGVEETQYF.

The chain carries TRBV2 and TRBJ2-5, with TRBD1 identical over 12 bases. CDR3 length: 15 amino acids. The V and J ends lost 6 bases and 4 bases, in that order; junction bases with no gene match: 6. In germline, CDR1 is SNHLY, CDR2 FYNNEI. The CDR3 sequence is CASRGGQGAGETQYF. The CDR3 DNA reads TGTGCCAGCAGGGGGGGACAGGGGGCTGGAGAGACCCAGTACTTC.

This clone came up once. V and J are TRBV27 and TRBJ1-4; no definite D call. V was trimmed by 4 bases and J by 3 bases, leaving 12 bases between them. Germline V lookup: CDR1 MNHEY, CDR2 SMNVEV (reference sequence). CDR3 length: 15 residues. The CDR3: CASSSALRANEKLFF. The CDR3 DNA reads TGTGCCAGCAGTTCTGCCCTCCGGGCTAATGAAAAACTGTTTTTT.